The 26 T cell receptor beta chains below were found in one sample sequenced in a study of T-cell reconstitution after alpha-beta-depleted transplantation in children (dated by TCRdb to 2016 to 2017). The intended sense of this specimen's treatment or condition label: allogeneic hematopoietic cell transplantation with graft depleted of TCRalphabeta T cells and CD19 B cells. The library was prepared using PCR. Sequencing was performed on an Illumina HiSeq 2500. TCR libraries were prepared with molecular barcoding, using unique molecular identifiers to normalize TCRbeta repertoire quantification. TCRdb ran its own pipeline on the public reads, namely fastp trimming at Q25 and MiXCR clone calling, and kept in-frame beta chains. Every distinct CDR3 protein forms one entry, paired with its most common genes and DNA. The sample table shows about 580,000 distinct CDR3 sequences, and under 25% are seen once. The ten largest make up roughly 14% of the sample.

The sample in question was PBMCs, mostly from graft donor cells, obtained 360 days after TCRalphabeta/CD19-depleted stem cell transplant. All receptors come from a boy younger than two who had a stem cell transplant for acute myeloid leukemia, so the T cells may come from the graft donor.

This clonotype was found a few times. This chain uses TRBV6-1 with TRBJ1-1, with 8 bases fitting TRBD1. J was trimmed by 8 bases and V by 4 bases; bases with no gene match: 6. There are 13 residues in the CDR3. The germline gives CDR1 MNHNS, CDR2 SASEGT. The CDR3 loop reads CASSARTGREAFF. CDR3 nucleotide sequence: TGTGCCAGCAGTGCTAGGACAGGGAGGGAAGCTTTCTTT.

For this clonotype: A much more abundant neighbour one base away suggests this may be a read error. The CDR3 DNA follows: TGCGCCAGCAGTCGGAGCTCCTATAATTCACCCCTCCACTTT. It encodes CASSRSSYNSPLHF. This chain uses TRBV4-3 with TRBJ1-6; D not certain. The ends were cut back, 6 bases at V and 0 bases at J, with 6 bases in the middle. There are 14 residues in the CDR3. The germline gives CDR1 LGHNA, CDR2 YSLEER.

In this sample, this clonotype turned up a few times. This chain links TRBV4-2 with TRBJ2-1, with D tentatively TRBD1 (6 bases). Trimming took off 1 base at V and 1 base at J, with 14 bases between the two ends. CDR3 length: 17 residues. Germline-derived CDR1 and CDR2 are LGHNA and YNFKEQ. Here the CDR3 reads CASSQGPGTQSYNEQFF. As DNA, the CDR3 is TGTGCCAGCAGCCAAGGTCCCGGGACACAATCCTACAATGAGCAGTTCTTC.

This clonotype was found many times. V and J are TRBV20-1 and TRBJ1-2; no reliable D call. Germline CDR1 reads DFQATT; CDR2 reads SNEGSKA (reference sequence). The CDR3 is 11 amino acids. The V gene lost 5 bases and the J gene lost 8 bases, with 12 bases spanning the gap. Here the CDR3 DNA reads TGCAGTGCTTTTCGGGAGCCGGGCTACACCTTC. It is translated as CSAFREPGYTF.

This clonotype was seen at least ten times. The chain combines TRBV4-3 with TRBJ1-6; the match to TRBD1 covers 8 bases. V gave up 3 bases and J gave up 9 bases; unmatched junction bases: 7. This CDR3 spans 15 amino acids. Germline assignment: CDR1 LGHNA and CDR2 YSLEER. The CDR3 loop reads CASSQRVQGGSPLHF. In DNA, the CDR3 is TGCGCCAGCAGCCAGAGGGTACAGGGGGGTTCACCCCTCCACTTT.

There are a few counts of this clonotype. The chain is built from TRBV12-3 or TRBV12-4 and TRBJ1-4; no clear D. Trimming shortened V by 5 bases and J by 5 bases, and 9 bases separated the two germline ends. The CDR3 is 13 amino acids. CDR3 sequence reads: CASSPRTNEKLFF. CDR3 in DNA: TGTGCCAGCAGTCCGCGGACCAATGAAAAACTGTTTTTT.

This clonotype was observed a handful of times. The chain joins TRBV25-1 to TRBJ2-5; D uncertain. The CDR3 covers 12 residues. Germline CDR1 and CDR2: MGHDK and SYGVNS. The V end was cut by 1 base, the J end by 5 bases, with 5 bases between. CDR3 amino acids: CASSEFAETQYF. The CDR3 DNA reads TGTGCCAGCAGTGAATTCGCGGAGACCCAGTACTTC.

This clonotype was found a few times. The chain is built from TRBV4-1 and TRBJ2-2, with a weak D call TRBD1 (6 bases). Germline values: CDR1 MGHRA, CDR2 YSYEKL. The CDR3 covers 17 residues. V was pared by 1 base and J by 1 base, with 13 bases between. The CDR3 DNA follows: TGCGCCAGCAGCCAAGCTGGGGGCAGATTGAACACCGGGGAGCTGTTTTTT. It translates to CASSQAGGRLNTGELFF.

About this clonotype itself: The junction differs from germline at one of its ends, possibly a read error. The rearrangement links TRBV20-1 to TRBJ2-5; the match to TRBD1 covers 7 bases. Germline assignment: CDR1 DFQATT and CDR2 SNEGSKA (reference sequence). The CDR3 contains 16 residues. CDR3 amino acids: CCAPPDKQGYQETQYF. The CDR3 nucleotides are TGCTGTGCCCCGCCAGACAAACAGGGGTACCAAGAGACCCAGTACTTC.

This clonotype appeared a few times. The gene calls are TRBV4-1 and TRBJ2-3; 8 nucleotides line up with TRBD1. This CDR3 is built from 16 residues. Germline V gene sequence: CDR1 MGHRA, CDR2 YSYEKL. J gave up 2 bases and V 1 base, and 5 bases lay outside the gene matches. The CDR3 DNA sequence: TGCGCCAGCAGCCAAGCGGGGACAGGTATCACAGATACGCAGTATTTT. It yields the protein CASSQAGTGITDTQYF.

The chain couples TRBV27 to TRBJ2-2, with D perhaps TRBD1 (6 bases). CDR3 size: 13 residues. The germline gives CDR1 MNHEY, CDR2 SMNVEV (reference sequence). The germline V and J ends were trimmed by 10 bases and 0 bases, with 9 bases remaining between them. CDR3 protein: CATGHSNTGELFF. As DNA, the CDR3 is TGTGCCACGGGACATTCGAACACCGGGGAGCTGTTTTTT.

The table lists this clonotype with many counts. The chain couples TRBV7-2 to TRBJ2-7; D perhaps matches TRBD2 (5 bases). The V gene lost 5 bases and the J gene lost 0 bases, with 14 bases spanning the gap. Germline V gene data show CDR1 as SGHTA and CDR2 as FQGNSA. The CDR3 extends over 15 amino acids. Here the CDR3 DNA reads TGTGCCAGCAGCCTACTAGGTGGAGCCTCCTACGAGCAGTACTTC. Its protein is CASSLLGGASYEQYF.

At least ten counts were recorded for this clonotype. V usage is TRBV12-3 or TRBV12-4 and J usage is TRBJ2-2; TRBD2 might be the D (5 bases). V dropped 5 bases and J dropped 6 bases, with 16 bases sitting between them. CDR3 length: 15 residues. The CDR3 spells CASSPLASNAGELFF. CDR3 bases: TGTGCCAGCAGTCCTCTAGCTTCTAACGCCGGGGAGCTGTTTTTT.

Ten or more counts support this clonotype. The rearrangement links TRBV20-1 to TRBJ2-3; D gene uncertain. The V gene lost 3 bases and the J gene lost 4 bases, with 14 bases spanning the gap. The CDR3 has 14 amino acids. In germline, CDR1 is DFQATT, CDR2 SNEGSKA (reference sequence). This CDR3 reads CSASQGYLSDTQYF. The CDR3 DNA sequence: TGCAGTGCTAGCCAAGGGTATCTGTCAGATACGCAGTATTTT.

This rearrangement joins TRBV20-1 to TRBJ1-1; 7 bases fit TRBD1. The CDR3 loop spans 14 amino acids. The J segment lost 0 bases and the V segment lost 5 bases, leaving 6 bases of the junction unmatched. Per germline, CDR1 DFQATT and CDR2 SNEGSKA (reference sequence). The CDR3: CSAGRDSLNTEAFF. The CDR3 DNA sequence: TGCAGTGCTGGCCGGGACAGCTTGAACACTGAAGCTTTCTTT.

V usage is TRBV7-8 and J usage is TRBJ2-2; D unclear. The CDR3 extends over 12 amino acids. Germline V gene data show CDR1 as SGHVS and CDR2 as FQNEAQ. The V end was cut by 2 bases, the J end by 7 bases, with 5 bases between. The CDR3 DNA follows: TGTGCCAGCAGCTTAAGGCACGGGGAGCTGTTTTTT. Amino acids: CASSLRHGELFF.

A few counts support this clonotype. The chain recombines TRBV5-1 with TRBJ2-1; D is ambiguous. Germline assignment: CDR1 SGHRS and CDR2 YFSETQ. Trimming pared 4 bases from V and 3 bases from J, leaving 11 bases between. The CDR3 runs 14 residues. For the CDR3, the DNA is TGCGCCAGCAGCCCCCACGGCGACTACAATGAGCAGTTCTTC. It specifies CASSPHGDYNEQFF.

This chain connects TRBV28 to TRBJ1-3; D unclear. Germline loops: CDR1 MDHEN, CDR2 SYDVKM. The CDR3 runs to 15 residues. The germline V and J ends were trimmed by 6 bases and 0 bases, with 12 bases remaining between them. In DNA, the CDR3 is TGTGCCAGCAGCGCCCAAACGGGCTCTGGAAACACCATATATTTT. The encoded protein is CASSAQTGSGNTIYF.

This clonotype was counted only a few times. The chain has TRBV7-2 and TRBJ2-1; D unresolved. Trimming removed 2 bases at V and 8 bases at J, with 10 bases between. This CDR3 is 13 amino acids long. Germline V lookup: CDR1 SGHTA, CDR2 FQGNSA. CDR3 region: CASSLISIHEQFF. DNA of the CDR3: TGTGCCAGCAGCTTAATTAGCATACATGAGCAGTTCTTC.

The chain employs TRBV21-1 and TRBJ2-2; TRBD1 is the table's D call and was not checked against the DNA. TRBV21-1 is flagged as a pseudogene. The CDR3 runs to 18 residues. CDR3 bases: TGTGCCAGCAGCAAGATGGACAGGGGGGAGATAGACACCGGGGAGCTGTTTTTT. As protein: CASSKMDRGEIDTGELFF.

The chain joins TRBV12-3 or TRBV12-4 to TRBJ2-5; D ambiguous. With 3 bases removed from V and 3 bases from J, the gap between germline ends came to 11 bases. CDR3 length: 14 amino acids. The DNA of the CDR3 is TGTGCCAGCAGTTTCGGGTATTCGGAAGAGACCCAGTACTTC. Translating it yields CASSFGYSEETQYF.

This chain joins TRBV6-2 or TRBV6-3 and TRBJ2-7; no firm D call. The V end lost 0 bases, the J end lost 1 base, and 10 bases lay between the germline ends. From germline, CDR1 is MNHEY and CDR2 SVGEGT. This CDR3 spans 15 amino acids. The DNA of the CDR3 is TGTGCCAGCAGTTACTCGAATGTCGGATCCTACGAGCAGTACTTC. Translating gives CASSYSNVGSYEQYF.

A word on this clonotype: A much larger clone is a single base away; this may be a read error. Likely a read error: the CDR3 ends without its conserved phenylalanine or tryptophan. The rearrangement joins TRBV20-1 to TRBJ2-5; D tentatively reads TRBD1 or TRBD2 (5 bases each). V lost 2 bases, J lost 6 bases, and 7 bases lay in between. This CDR3 has 11 residues. Germline V lookup: CDR1 DFQATT, CDR2 SNEGSKA (reference sequence). CDR3 loop: CSARTGQTQYS. The CDR3 DNA follows: TGCAGTGCTAGAACGGGGCAGACCCAGTACTCC.

This clonotype appeared many times. This rearrangement joins TRBV5-1 to TRBJ2-3; D possibly corresponds to TRBD2 (6 bases). Germline lookup yields CDR1 SGHRS and CDR2 YFSETQ. The CDR3 contains 15 residues. The germline V and J ends were trimmed by 0 bases and 3 bases, with 11 bases remaining between them. The CDR3 loop is CASSLVQGGTDTQYF. Written as DNA, the CDR3 is TGCGCCAGCAGCTTGGTTCAGGGAGGAACAGATACGCAGTATTTT.

A few counts support this clonotype. V usage is TRBV7-6 and J usage is TRBJ2-5, with D maybe TRBD2 (5 bases). The CDR3 has 15 residues. Germline values: CDR1 SGHVS, CDR2 FNYEAQ. The germline V and J ends were trimmed by 0 bases and 4 bases, with 12 bases remaining between them. The CDR3 coding sequence is TGTGCCAGCAGCTTAGCGATCGGGGTCTCAGAGACCCAGTACTTC. Its protein is CASSLAIGVSETQYF.

This clonotype appeared a few times. V gene TRBV12-3 or TRBV12-4 combines with J gene TRBJ1-1; D might be TRBD1 (6 bases). V lost 5 bases, J lost 2 bases, and 21 bases lay in between. This CDR3 is 17 amino acids long. The CDR3 nucleotides read TGTGCCAGCAGTCAACCCCATTTAAGGACAGAAAACACTGAAGCTTTCTTT. This encodes CASSQPHLRTENTEAFF.